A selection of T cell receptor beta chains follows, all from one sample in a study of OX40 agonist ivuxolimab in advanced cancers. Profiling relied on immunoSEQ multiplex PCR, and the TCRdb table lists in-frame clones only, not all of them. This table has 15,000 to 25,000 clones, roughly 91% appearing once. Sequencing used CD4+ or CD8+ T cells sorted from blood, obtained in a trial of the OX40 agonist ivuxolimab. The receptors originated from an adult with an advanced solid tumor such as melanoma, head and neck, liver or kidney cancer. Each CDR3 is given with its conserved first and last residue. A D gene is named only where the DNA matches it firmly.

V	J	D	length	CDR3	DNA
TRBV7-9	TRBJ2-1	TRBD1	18	CASSLAGGDRGPYNEQFF	TGTGCCAGCAGCTTAGCTGGAGGGGACAGGGGCCCCTACAATGAGCAGTTCTTC
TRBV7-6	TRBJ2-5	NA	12	CASSSALETQYF	TGTGCCAGCAGCTCCGCTCTAGAGACCCAGTACTTC
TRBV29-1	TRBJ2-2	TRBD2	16	CSVAGTSGRDTGELFF	TGCAGCGTTGCCGGGACTAGCGGGAGGGACACCGGGGAGCTGTTTTTT
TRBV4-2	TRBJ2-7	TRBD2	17	CASSQGYGTSGIYEQYF	TGTGCCAGCAGCCAAGGGTACGGGACTAGCGGGATATACGAGCAGTACTTC
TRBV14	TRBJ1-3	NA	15	CASSPAGSSGNTIYF	TGTGCCAGCAGCCCAGCGGGAAGCTCTGGAAACACCATATATTTT
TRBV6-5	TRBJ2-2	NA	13	CASSYYRAGELFF	TGTGCCAGCAGTTACTATCGGGCCGGGGAGCTGTTTTTT
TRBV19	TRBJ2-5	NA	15	CASSITLWGLETQYF	TGTGCCAGTAGTATTACGTTGTGGGGGCTCGAGACCCAGTACTTC
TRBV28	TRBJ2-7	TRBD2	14	CASGPLANSYEQYF	TGTGCCAGCGGCCCACTAGCGAACTCCTACGAGCAGTACTTC
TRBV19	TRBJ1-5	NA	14	CASIPNGPNQPQHF	TGTGCCAGTATCCCCAACGGCCCCAATCAGCCCCAGCATTTT
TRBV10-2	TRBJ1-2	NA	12	CASSDTGYGYTF	TGCGCCAGCAGTGATACCGGGTACGGCTACACCTTC
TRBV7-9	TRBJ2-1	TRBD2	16	CASSPTTGLHYNEQFF	TGTGCCAGCAGCCCCACAACGGGACTACATTACAATGAGCAGTTCTTC
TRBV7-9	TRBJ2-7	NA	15	CASRGTGGRSYEQYF	TGTGCCAGCAGGGGGACTGGCGGGCGGTCCTACGAGCAGTACTTC
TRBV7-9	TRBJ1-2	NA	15	CASSITGQNNYGYTF	TGTGCCAGCAGCATTACAGGTCAAAATAACTATGGCTACACCTTC
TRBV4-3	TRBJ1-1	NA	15	CASSQVSGLYTEAFF	TGCGCCAGCAGCCAAGTTTCGGGGCTCTACACTGAAGCTTTCTTT
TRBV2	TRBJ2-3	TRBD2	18	CASYVALSGTSGTDTQYF	TGTGCCAGCTATGTTGCTTTGTCGGGGACTAGCGGGACAGATACGCAGTATTTT
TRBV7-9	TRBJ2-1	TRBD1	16	CASSLPGGDPYNEQFF	TGTGCCAGCAGTCTTCCAGGGGGTGACCCCTACAATGAGCAGTTCTTC
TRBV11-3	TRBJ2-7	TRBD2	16	CASSLVSGLAVYEQYF	TGTGCCAGCAGCTTAGTTTCGGGACTAGCGGTCTACGAGCAGTACTTC
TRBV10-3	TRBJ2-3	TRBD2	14	CAIMGVAGVYTQYF	TGTGCCATCATGGGGGTAGCGGGAGTTTATACGCAGTATTTT
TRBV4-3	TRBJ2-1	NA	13	CASSQDIGNEQFF	TGCGCCAGCAGCCAAGATATCGGCAATGAGCAGTTCTTC
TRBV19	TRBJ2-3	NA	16	CASSIGTGPFTDTQYF	TGTGCCAGTAGTATAGGTACAGGGCCCTTCACAGATACGCAGTATTTT
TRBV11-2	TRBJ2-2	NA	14	CASSKGGTAGELFF	TGTGCCAGCAGCAAAGGAGGGACCGCCGGGGAGCTGTTTTTT
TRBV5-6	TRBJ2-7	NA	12	CASSLVHYEQYF	TGTGCCAGCAGCTTGGTTCACTACGAGCAGTACTTC
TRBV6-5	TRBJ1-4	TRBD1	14	CASSLDRGGEKLFF	TGTGCCAGCAGTTTGGACAGGGGAGGGGAAAAACTGTTTTTT